This TCR beta chain was identified in a study of T cell responses to AZD1222 COVID-19 vaccine (dated by TCRdb to the early 2020s). Regarding the complete study: AZD1222 recipients whose second dose came at about 4 weeks and those whose second dose came at about 12 weeks were combined into one group, since spike-specific TCR depth and breadth did not differ between the two schedules. TCR sequencing was performed for 230 to 250 trial participants, of whom around 210 were given two doses of AZD1222 and approximately 25 were given two doses of MenACWY control vaccine. Trial participants were enrolled by age into subgroups of 18-55, 56-69 and 70-plus years, and roughly 150, 30 and 60 TCR-sequenced participants, respectively, were included in these subgroups.

Here is what the overall study found, with its caveats: Vaccine-associated CD4 TCRs spanned the whole spike protein, with dominant responses in regions 160-218 and 743-854. Most participants were white British and females outnumbered males, and the authors suggested that clonal diversity may have been underestimated. After two AZD1222 doses, both the breadth and the depth of spike-specific TCRs were significantly higher than at day 0 and than in MenACWY recipients. Because no samples from the day 14 peak response were available, repertoires could be characterized only after the peak T cell response. Epitopes outside the regions mutated in the B.1.351 and B.1.1.7 variants were reportedly recognized by nearly half of the unique spike-specific TCRs. In the small 56-69-year group, the increase in depth fell short of significance, most likely because of low power. Conclusions about previously exposed vaccinees were limited because only six or seven AZD1222 recipients were SARS-CoV-2 seropositive at baseline.

The CDR3 regions of human TCRbeta chains were analyzed by immunosequencing. In the authors' own workflow: TCRs in the repertoires were matched against a reference library of SARS-CoV-2-specific TCRs that had been generated with the MIRA antigen-specificity platform. Breadth was defined as the fraction of unique TCRs that were SARS-CoV-2-associated, and depth was defined as the fraction of total T cells that were SARS-CoV-2-associated. Using the MIRA data, each spike-specific TCR was assigned both to the spike region to which the TCR was reactive and to a CD4 or CD8 class. Log10-transformed breadth and depth values were compared by one-way ANOVA with Sidak's multiple comparisons tests. This is the immuneACCESS table as TCRdb keeps it, with only in-frame sequences that have V and J called. A part of the clones is gone; compared with another copy, unresolved V genes explain less than half, and the rest is unexplained. The V and J calls and clone size come from that table; D and trimming were worked out from the DNA. This sample has just under 85,000 clones in its table, and 86% of those were observed once. Of the sample, more than 8.5% is held by the ten largest clones.

The time point label on this specimen signifies: baseline before first vaccination. The vaccinee samples were drawn from two UK trials, COV001 and COV002, one of which was a single-blind randomized controlled phase 2/3 trial testing AZD1222 (ChAdOx1 nCoV-19) in healthy adults. For TCRbeta chain sequencing, PBMC samples were collected from trial participants at day 0 and at day 28 after the second dose. This clone was observed a few times. Its antigen is still unknown. Nothing much larger sits one base from this clone, and base qualities are not available. This specimen was peripheral blood, taken on day 0 of AZD1222 vaccination. The sequence derives from an adult in good health.

The nucleotides read TGTGCCAGCAGTAGACAGGGGGCGCTCACTGAAGCTTTCTTT. This encodes CASSRQGALTEAFF. The sequence links TRBV27 to TRBJ1-1; TRBD1 agrees with 10 junctional bases. The CDR3 covers 14 residues, taking in both the cysteine and the phenylalanine. Left in the record is the CDR3 DNA by itself, 42 bases read in frame from the first base. Trimming removed 5 bases from V and 4 bases from J; the gene matches leave 4 bases unexplained. CDR1 MNHEY and CDR2 SMNVEV are derived from the germline V gene (reference sequence).